Listed below are T cell receptor beta chains from one sample, sequenced in a study of molecular identifiers for immune sequencing clone quantification. TCRdb ran MiXCR on the PCR reads and lists one entry per CDR3 protein. The sample holds under 650,000 distinct CDR3 sequences, just under 20% seen once. The specimen sequenced was naive CD8+ T cells from blood, with Jurkat cell RNA spiked in. The source is a human donor in good health. Some libraries in this study had Jurkat cell RNA spiked in. Each CDR3 is given with its conserved first and last residue. A D gene is named only where the DNA matches it firmly. The size entry is marked missing in some rows and otherwise reads once, few, many or a size class.

D,size,length,V,J,DNA,CDR3
TRBD2,.,15,TRBV19,TRBJ2-3,TGTGCCAGTAGTATAGGCGGGAGAGTATCAGATACGCAGTATTTT,CASSIGGRVSDTQYF
.,many,16,TRBV6-2/TRBV6-3,TRBJ1-6,TGTGCCAGCAGTTACTCGCGGAACAGTCATAATTCACCCCTCCACTTT,CASSYSRNSHNSPLHF
.,few,14,TRBV12-3/TRBV12-4,TRBJ2-7,TGTGCCAGCAGTTGGGCAGAGGGGTCCTACGAGCAGTACTTC,CASSWAEGSYEQYF
.,.,15,TRBV9,TRBJ2-2,TGTGCCAGCGGGGGGGGGCTAGAGAGCACCGGGGAGCTGTTTTTT,CASGGGLESTGELFF
.,many,13,TRBV5-1,TRBJ2-1,TGTGCCAGCAGCTTAGGAGGTTACAATGAGCAGTTCTTC,CASSLGGYNEQFF
TRBD2,few,18,TRBV7-9,TRBJ2-1,TGTGCCAGCAGCCCGCCGTCTAGCGGGGGGGTTTCCTACAATGAGCAGTTCTTC,CASSPPSSGGVSYNEQFF
TRBD2,many,19,TRBV4-2,TRBJ2-2,TGTGCCAGCAGCCAACTCCCGGGACTAGCGGGAGGGCCAGCCGGGGAGCTGTTTTTT,CASSQLPGLAGGPAGELFF
.,.,17,TRBV4-3,TRBJ2-1,TGCGCCAGCAGCCAGAGTAGCGGTCCCCCCTCTTACAATGAGCAGTTCTTC,CASSQSSGPPSYNEQFF
.,.,14,TRBV24-1,TRBJ1-5,TGTGCCGCCAGTTCTGCGAATAGCAATCAGCCCAAGCATTTT,CAASSANSNQPKHF
.,many,13,TRBV27,TRBJ1-1,TGTGCCAGCAGTCACACAGGGAACACTGAAGCTTTCTTT,CASSHTGNTEAFF
TRBD2,many,15,TRBV3-1,TRBJ2-7,TGTGCCAGCAGCCAGCGGACTAGCGGGAGGTACGAGCAGTACTTC,CASSQRTSGRYEQYF
TRBD2,many,15,TRBV5-6,TRBJ2-7,TGTGCCAGCGGGACTAGGGGGTCTTTTGCCTACGAGCAGTACTTC,CASGTRGSFAYEQYF
.,many,13,TRBV4-1,TRBJ1-5,TGCGCCAGCAGCCAGAACAGGGATCAGCCCCAGCATTTT,CASSQNRDQPQHF
TRBD2,.,16,TRBV9,TRBJ2-7,TGTGCCAGCAGCCCTAATAGCGGGAGGGCGCCGTACGAGCAGTACTTC,CASSPNSGRAPYEQYF
TRBD1,many,15,TRBV3-1,TRBJ1-1,TGTGCCAGCAGCCATCTTGGGACAGGGATCCCTGAAGCTTTCTTT,CASSHLGTGIPEAFF
.,many,13,TRBV19,TRBJ2-4,TGTGCCAGTAGTAATCCGGGAGAAGACATTCAGTACTTC,CASSNPGEDIQYF
TRBD1,many,13,TRBV27,TRBJ1-5,TGTGCCAGCAGTGCTGACAGGGGTCAGCCCCAGCATTTT,CASSADRGQPQHF
.,many,13,TRBV28,TRBJ1-1,TGTGCCAGCAGTTTCAACCTGAACACTGAAGCTTTCTTT,CASSFNLNTEAFF
.,.,14,TRBV12-3/TRBV12-4,TRBJ1-1,TGTGCCAGCAGTTTAGAAATAGTGGGGGAGGTTGCTTTCTTT,CASSLEIVGEVAFF
TRBD1,many,12,TRBV7-9,TRBJ1-1,TGTGCCAGCAGCCCCGAGGGACAGGAAGCTTTCTTT,CASSPEGQEAFF
TRBD2,many,16,TRBV14,TRBJ2-3,TGTGCCAGCACCCTAGGACTAGCGGGCAGCACAGATACGCAGTATTTT,CASTLGLAGSTDTQYF
.,.,13,TRBV12-3/TRBV12-4,TRBJ2-5,TGTGCCAGCAGCCTGACGGGTGTTTGGACCCAGTACTTC,CASSLTGVWTQYF
TRBD2,few,14,TRBV5-1,TRBJ2-2,TGCGCCAGCAGCTTGGTAGCGGGCACCGGGGAGCTGTTTTTT,CASSLVAGTGELFF
.,few,11,TRBV7-9,TRBJ2-7,TGTGCCAGCAGCCGACCGGGAGAGCAGTACTTC,CASSRPGEQYF
.,many,15,TRBV21-1,TRBJ2-3,TGTGCCAGCAGCAAAGGCCAGGGGGCCACAGATACGCAGTATTTT,CASSKGQGATDTQYF
.,many,16,TRBV6-6,TRBJ1-4,TGTGCCAGCAGCCCATACAGGAGAACAACTAATGAAAAACTGTTTTTT,CASSPYRRTTNEKLFF
TRBD1,many,15,TRBV28,TRBJ1-1,TGTGCCAGCAGTTTAGTACAGGGGATGAACACTGAAGCTTTCTTT,CASSLVQGMNTEAFF
.,many,13,TRBV30,TRBJ2-7,TGTGCCTGGAGTGTATTGCGTGGCTACGAGCAGTACTTC,CAWSVLRGYEQYF
.,few,15,TRBV7-2,TRBJ2-2,TGTGCCAGCAGCTTGGGGGACTTTGGCACCGGGGAGCTGTTTTTT,CASSLGDFGTGELFF
.,.,11,TRBV27,TRBJ2-5,TGTGCCAGCGGACCCGCCGAGACCCAGTACTTC,CASGPAETQYF
.,.,14,TRBV11-2,TRBJ2-7,TGTGCCAGCAGCTTAGGCGGACTACCTTGCGAGCAGTACTTC,CASSLGGLPCEQYF
.,few,18,TRBV3-2,TRBJ1-2,TGTGCCAGCAGCCAAGAGGTGGCAGGCCCTCCAATTGCTTATGGCTACACCTTC,CASSQEVAGPPIAYGYTF